This T cell receptor beta chain was obtained from a study of TIL therapy for anti-PD-1-resistant metastatic lung cancer. Study-level background: Most patients had lung adenocarcinoma; a handful of tumors were EGFR-mutant, two ALK-rearranged; half smoked currently or formerly.

Sequencing used immunoSEQ v3. Each library reached 1.9 million or so read pairs, or about 5-6 million at deep level. Profiled with immunoSEQ multiplex PCR; TCRdb holds only in-frame clones, not every one. Among approximately 92,000 clones listed, around 71% were seen once. Study-level results: Compared with baseline intratumoral T cells, expanded TIL cultures were more clonal and less diverse (approximately 6.4% vs 31%).

This clone was observed a handful of times. What it binds is not known. Germline CDR1 SGHRS, CDR2 YFSETQ. This CDR3 is 12 amino acids long. Trimming took off 1 base at V and 8 bases at J, with 9 bases between the two ends. The time point denotes: pre-treatment sample, taken before nivolumab and TIL therapy. The tumor samples were excised metastases, mostly pleural nodules or supraclavicular lymph nodes. Patients were adults with stage 4 NSCLC. This clonotype was sampled from a person aged 25-80 years with non-small cell lung cancer. The input for sequencing was tumor tissue, taken at baseline. The J gene is TRBJ1-2, the V gene TRBV5-1; D uncertain. Here the CDR3 DNA reads TGCGCCAGCAGCTTGAGGGATTCGGGCTACACCTTC. Protein sequence: CASSLRDSGYTF.